This T cell receptor (beta chain) stems from a study of blood T cell repertoires in COVID-19. Seattle researchers signed up patients amid active infection and tracked them longitudinally. V was clipped by 4 bases and J by 7 bases, with 20 bases between them. Germline CDR1 and CDR2: GTSNPN and SVGIG (reference sequence). The CDR3 loop spans 14 amino acids. This table comes from immunoSEQ multiplex PCR, and its TCRdb copy is limited to in-frame clones, with some not included. The repertoire has more than 300,000 clones, around 87% of them found once; the top ten carry about 10%. Input material: peripheral blood. The source of this sequence is a woman under 40 with COVID-19, enrolled during active disease. This chain links TRBV30 with TRBJ2-7, with D perhaps TRBD2 (6 bases). This CDR3 is CAWKLAGTLGEQYF. CDR3 bases: TGTGCCTGGAAATTAGCAGGGACTTTAGGGGAGCAGTACTTC.